This is a list of T cell receptor beta chains from one sample in a study of blood T cell repertoires in COVID-19. Assay: immunoSEQ multiplex PCR; the TCRdb copy retains only in-frame clones and omits some. The sample includes some 270,000 clones, roughly 87% seen only once; the top ten take about 4.5%. The source material was peripheral blood. The receptors originated from a woman aged 40 to 49 who had recovered from COVID-19. CDR3s include the opening cysteine and the closing phenylalanine or tryptophan. A D gene is named only where the DNA matches it firmly. Rows give clone size only sometimes, using once, few, many, or a class for an expanded clone.

J,size,V,length,D,CDR3,DNA
TRBJ1-5,few,TRBV10-2,17,TRBD1,CASSDSTGPYSNQPQHF,TGCGCCAGCAGTGACTCGACAGGGCCTTATAGCAATCAGCCCCAGCATTTT
TRBJ1-2,-,TRBV5-6,15,-,CASSGDRGGLYGYTF,TGTGCCAGCAGCGGGGATAGGGGTGGTCTTTATGGCTACACCTTC
TRBJ1-1,-,TRBV19,12,-,CASSMRYTEAFF,TGTGCCAGTAGTATGCGGTACACTGAAGCTTTCTTT
TRBJ2-5,-,TRBV13,14,-,CASSLSAGQETQYF,TGTGCCAGCAGCTTAAGCGCGGGACAAGAGACCCAGTACTTC
TRBJ2-2,-,TRBV6-6,15,TRBD2,CASSKGLANTGELFF,TGTGCCAGCAGCAAGGGACTAGCTAACACCGGGGAGCTGTTTTTT
TRBJ1-3,-,TRBV6-5,15,-,CATQTGFSSGNTIYF,TGTGCCACCCAAACCGGGTTTAGCTCTGGAAACACCATATATTTT
TRBJ2-3,-,TRBV6-6,15,TRBD2,CASSSLAGGPDTQYF,TGTGCCAGCAGTTCCTTAGCGGGAGGGCCGGATACGCAGTATTTT
TRBJ1-3,-,TRBV7-6,16,-,CASSLVPSTGGYTIYF,TGTGCCAGCAGCTTAGTTCCCAGTACCGGGGGATACACCATATATTTT
TRBJ2-1,-,TRBV10-3,12,-,CAISESNNEQFF,TGTGCCATCAGTGAGTCCAACAATGAGCAGTTCTTC
TRBJ2-2,-,TRBV6-5,12,-,CASRRTAGELFF,TGTGCCAGCCGTAGAACGGCCGGGGAGCTGTTTTTT
TRBJ2-3,-,TRBV27,17,-,CASSPSAAHNGFDTQYF,TGTGCCAGCAGTCCATCAGCGGCGCATAACGGGTTCGATACGCAGTATTTT
TRBJ2-5,-,TRBV7-6,16,TRBD2,CASSLALAGGQETQYF,TGTGCCAGCAGCTTAGCCCTAGCGGGGGGGCAAGAGACCCAGTACTTC
TRBJ1-1,-,TRBV18,13,-,CASSPPSGTEAFF,TGTGCCAGCTCACCACCGTCGGGCACTGAAGCTTTCTTT
TRBJ1-1,-,TRBV9,15,-,CASSEEGVSNTEAFF,TGTGCCAGCAGCGAGGAAGGGGTTTCGAACACTGAAGCTTTCTTT
TRBJ2-1,-,TRBV12-3/TRBV12-4,13,-,CASRLGGGNEQFF,TGTGCCAGCAGATTAGGGGGGGGCAATGAGCAGTTCTTC
TRBJ2-1,-,TRBV4-1,17,TRBD2,CASSQAILSGGYNEQFF,TGCGCCAGCAGCCAAGCGATATTGTCGGGGGGATACAATGAGCAGTTCTTC
TRBJ1-2,-,TRBV7-5,15,-,CVRSRGHATGYGYTF,TGTGTCAGAAGCCGGGGACATGCGACGGGTTATGGCTACACCTTC
TRBJ2-1,once,TRBV6-2/TRBV6-3,16,TRBD2,CASSMAGLAGADEQFF,TGTGCCAGCAGTATGGCGGGACTAGCGGGAGCCGATGAGCAGTTCTTC
TRBJ1-1,-,TRBV5-5,13,-,CASSLRVNTEAFF,TGTGCCAGCAGCCTCAGGGTCAACACTGAAGCTTTCTTT
TRBJ2-3,-,TRBV2,17,TRBD2,CAILPRFTSEKADTQYF,TGTGCCATCCTACCCCGATTCACTAGCGAAAAAGCAGATACGCAGTATTTT
TRBJ2-2,few,TRBV19,17,TRBD2,CASSMSLAVTNTGELFF,TGTGCCAGTAGTATGAGTCTAGCGGTGACGAACACCGGGGAGCTGTTTTTT
TRBJ2-5,-,TRBV3-1/TRBV3-2,16,-,CASSYRDTTTQETQYF,TGTGCCAGCAGCTACCGGGACACTACCACCCAAGAGACCCAGTACTTC
TRBJ1-2,once,TRBV5-5,15,-,CASSRVGAGNYGYTF,TGTGCCAGCAGCAGGGTAGGGGCGGGGAACTATGGCTACACCTTC
TRBJ2-1,once,TRBV19,15,-,CASSILDRAGGEQFF,TGTGCCAGTAGTATTTTAGACAGGGCGGGAGGTGAGCAGTTCTTC
TRBJ2-7,-,TRBV27,13,-,CASSRAGPYEQYF,TGTGCCAGCAGTAGGGCGGGCCCCTACGAGCAGTACTTC
TRBJ2-1,-,TRBV10-2,15,TRBD2,CASRLAGAGANEQFF,TGCGCCAGCAGACTAGCGGGAGCGGGTGCAAATGAGCAGTTCTTC
TRBJ2-5,-,TRBV10-3,14,-,CAISVQQYQETQYF,TGTGCCATCAGTGTTCAACAGTACCAAGAGACCCAGTACTTC
TRBJ2-1,-,TRBV24-1,17,TRBD2,CATSETGLAGRLNEQFF,TGTGCCACCAGTGAGACGGGACTAGCGGGACGTCTGAATGAGCAGTTCTTC
TRBJ2-7,-,TRBV7-2,13,TRBD1,CASSERTGFEQYF,TGTGCCAGCAGCGAAAGGACAGGGTTCGAGCAGTACTTC
TRBJ2-5,once,TRBV5-1,14,-,CASSLGRDTETQYF,TGCGCCAGCAGCTTGGGTAGGGACACAGAGACCCAGTACTTC
TRBJ2-3,-,TRBV7-8,15,TRBD2,CASSPEGLAGDTQYF,TGTGCCAGCAGCCCAGAGGGACTAGCGGGAGATACGCAGTATTTT
TRBJ2-7,few,TRBV6-6,13,TRBD1,CASKGQGPGEQYF,TGTGCCAGCAAGGGACAGGGGCCGGGCGAGCAGTACTTC
TRBJ1-1,-,TRBV5-4,13,TRBD1,CASRDRVGTEAFF,TGTGCCAGCAGGGACAGGGTGGGGACTGAAGCTTTCTTT
TRBJ1-2,-,TRBV19,15,-,CASSLHRASNYGYTF,TGTGCCAGTAGTCTACACAGGGCTTCTAACTATGGCTACACCTTC
TRBJ1-1,-,TRBV7-9,12,-,CASSYFDSEAFF,TGTGCCAGCAGCTATTTTGACAGTGAAGCTTTCTTT
TRBJ2-5,-,TRBV9,13,-,CASSVVPGETQYF,TGTGCCAGCAGCGTAGTTCCCGGAGAGACCCAGTACTTC
TRBJ1-6,-,TRBV28,12,-,CASSRGNSPLHF,TGTGCCAGCAGTAGGGGTAATTCACCCCTCCACTTT
TRBJ1-5,-,TRBV5-1,13,-,CASSLERDQPQHF,TGCGCCAGCAGCTTGGAGCGGGATCAGCCCCAGCATTTT
TRBJ2-1,-,TRBV30,15,-,CAWSTRLGAYNEQFF,TGTGCCTGGAGTACCAGACTAGGGGCTTACAATGAGCAGTTCTTC
TRBJ1-6,-,TRBV20-1,14,TRBD1,CSASRDRGNSPLHF,TGCAGTGCTAGTAGGGACAGGGGCAATTCACCCCTCCACTTT
TRBJ2-7,-,TRBV6-6,14,-,CASSLRGQPYEQYF,TGTGCCAGCAGCCTCCGGGGACAACCCTACGAGCAGTACTTC